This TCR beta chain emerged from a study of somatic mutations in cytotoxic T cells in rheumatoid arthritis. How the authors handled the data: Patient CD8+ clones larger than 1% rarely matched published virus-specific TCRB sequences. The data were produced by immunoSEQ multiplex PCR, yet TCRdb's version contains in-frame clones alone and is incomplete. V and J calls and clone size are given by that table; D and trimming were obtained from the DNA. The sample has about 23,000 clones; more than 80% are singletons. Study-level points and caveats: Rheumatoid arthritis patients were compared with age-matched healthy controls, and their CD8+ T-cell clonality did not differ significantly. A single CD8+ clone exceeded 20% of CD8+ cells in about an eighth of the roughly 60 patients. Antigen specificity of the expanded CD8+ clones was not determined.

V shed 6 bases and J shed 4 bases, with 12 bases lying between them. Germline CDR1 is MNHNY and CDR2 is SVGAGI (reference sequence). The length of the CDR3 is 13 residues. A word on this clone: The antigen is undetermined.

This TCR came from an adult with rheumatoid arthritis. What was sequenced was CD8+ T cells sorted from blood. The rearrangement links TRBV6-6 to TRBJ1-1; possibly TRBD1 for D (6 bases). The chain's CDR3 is CASREGGRTEAFF. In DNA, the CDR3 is TGTGCCAGCAGGGAAGGGGGACGCACTGAAGCTTTCTTT.